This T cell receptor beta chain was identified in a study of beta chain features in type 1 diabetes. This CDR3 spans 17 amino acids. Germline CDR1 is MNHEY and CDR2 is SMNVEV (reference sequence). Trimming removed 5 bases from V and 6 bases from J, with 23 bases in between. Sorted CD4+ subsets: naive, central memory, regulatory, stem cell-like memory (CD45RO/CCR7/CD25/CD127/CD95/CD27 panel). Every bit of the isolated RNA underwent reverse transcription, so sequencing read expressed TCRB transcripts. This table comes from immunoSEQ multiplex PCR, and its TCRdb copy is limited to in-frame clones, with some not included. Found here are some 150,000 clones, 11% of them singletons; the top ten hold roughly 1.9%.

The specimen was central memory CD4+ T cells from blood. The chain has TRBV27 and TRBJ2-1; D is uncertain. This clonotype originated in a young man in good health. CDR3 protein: CASSPKNSAYSPNEQFF. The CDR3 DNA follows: TGTGCCAGCAGTCCAAAAAACAGCGCGTACTCCCCCAATGAGCAGTTCTTC.